There are a few counts of the clone carrying this TCR beta chain. Its antigen is undetermined. The data originate from a study of beta chain features in type 1 diabetes. Study overall: Cells sorted and examined across all samples totaled roughly 100,000,000. Findings and caveats of the study: TCRB CDR3s were moderately but significantly shorter in Type 1 diabetes patients in all four CD4+ subsets. PCR, the amplification step, might favor shorter templates, equally in patients and controls.

The entirety of the isolated RNA underwent reverse transcription, so expressed TCRB transcripts were sequenced. The protocol was immunoSEQ multiplex PCR, while the TCRdb copy is restricted to in-frame clones and leaves out a portion. The table has roughly 350,000 clones, 8% to 13% seen once. The origin of this receptor is a woman in her thirties in good health. Source material: naive CD4+ T cells from blood.

The CDR3 sequence: CASSFRQVHEQYF. The DNA for the CDR3 is TGTGCCAGCAGCTTCCGACAGGTTCACGAGCAGTACTTC. The chain is built from TRBV7-2 and TRBJ2-7, with TRBD1 as a possible D gene (6 bases). The CDR3 is made up of 13 amino acids. Germline CDR1 reads SGHTA; CDR2 reads FQGNSA. V lost 3 bases, J lost 5 bases, and 11 bases lay in between.